This entry lists 10 T cell receptor gamma chains sequenced from one sample in a study of γδ T cells in repeated Plasmodium falciparum infection. TCRdb re-processed the multiplex PCR reads via CATT. Of about 5,000 gamma-chain clones listed, approximately 3.7% are singletons. Gammadelta T cells were flow-sorted from PBMC into Vgamma9/Vdelta2+ and Vdelta2-negative populations for bulk analysis. Sequences were obtained from gamma-delta T cells from blood. Receptors originate from a pool of human donors (malaria-infected and uninfected, not separated).

A remark on this clone: This DNA's translation and the protein TCRdb lists, from a much larger clone, do not match at residue 4, likely due to a read error; the protein shown is translated from the DNA. This chain joins TRGV4 and TRGJ1 or TRGJ2. Because TCRdb records no J gene, it was assigned here through a match of the DNA to germline. The ends lost 7 bases at V and 2 bases at J; junction bases unmatched: 5. The germline CDR1 and CDR2 sequences are EGSTGY and YDSYTSSV. The CDR3 is 12 amino acids. The CDR3 DNA reads TGTGCCACCTGTTTAGATTATTATAAGAAACTCTTT. This sequence encodes CATCLDYYKKLF.

This clone occurred a few times. The mismatch at residue 5 between this DNA's translation and the TCRdb protein of a much larger clone likely reflects a read error; the protein shown is translated from the DNA. The chain employs TRGV8 and TRGJ1 or TRGJ2. The J gene, missing from TCRdb, was assigned here through DNA to germline matching. The CDR3 runs to 13 residues. V was clipped by 6 bases and J by 8 bases; unmatched bases: 13. CDR1 and CDR2 from the germline V gene are VENAVY and YDSYNSRV. CDR3 DNA sequence: TGTGCCACCTGGAATAAGACTGGACATAAGAAACTCTTT. Translation: CATWNKTGHKKLF.

This clone was observed at least ten times. The chain employs TRGV4 and TRGJ1 or TRGJ2. TCRdb supplies no J gene; here it was assigned by aligning the nucleotide sequence to germline. The CDR3 length is 12 residues. Germline V gene sequence: CDR1 EGSTGY, CDR2 YDSYTSSV. V lost 3 bases, J lost 5 bases, and 4 bases stayed unmatched. This chain's CDR3 is CATWDQDYKKLF. CDR3 in DNA: TGTGCCACCTGGGATCAAGATTATAAGAAACTCTTT.

The chain employs TRGV9 and TRGJP. TCRdb supplies no J gene; here it was assigned by aligning the nucleotide sequence to germline. CDR1 GITISATS and CDR2 ISYDGTV come from the germline V gene (reference sequence). The CDR3 extends over 16 amino acids. V was pared by 4 bases and J by 11 bases, with 11 bases of the junction left unmatched. CDR3 in DNA: TGTGCCTTGTGGGAAGACTACGTCCTGGGCAAAAAAATCAAGGTATTT. Translating gives CALWEDYVLGKKIKVF.

As concerns this clone: It differs at one base from a far larger clone, so likely a read error. The sample has other DNA sequences that encode this CDR3 too. CDR3 sequence: CALCLRSYYKKLF. The CDR3 bases are TGTGCCTTGTGCCTCAGAAGTTATTACAAGAAACTCTTT. This sequence joins TRGV9 and TRGJ1 or TRGJ2. TCRdb carries no J gene annotation; the J gene was assigned here by matching the DNA with germline. Per the germline V gene, CDR1 is GITISATS and CDR2 is ISYDGTV (reference sequence). The CDR3 spans 13 residues.

This clone has just a few counts. The protein in TCRdb stems from a much larger clone and differs at residue 5 from this DNA's translation, likely a read error; here the protein is translated from the DNA. The rearrangement joins TRGV5 to TRGJ1 or TRGJ2. The J gene was not available in TCRdb and was assigned here by matching the DNA to germline segments. This CDR3 has 14 residues. Germline CDR1 VINAFY, CDR2 YDVSNSKD. CDR3 residues: CATWGRRGSYKKLF. DNA for the CDR3: TGTGCCACCTGGGGCAGGCGGGGGAGTTATAAGAAACTCTTT.

Concerning this clone: A read error likely explains why the TCRdb protein, taken from a much larger clone, differs from this DNA's translation at residue 14; the protein shown is translated from the DNA. TRGV9 is the V gene, and the J gene was not called. The CDR3 covers 16 residues. Germline V CDR1 and CDR2: GITISATS, ISYDGTV (reference sequence). In DNA, the CDR3 is TGTGCCTTGTGGGGTTACTCAGAGTTGGGCAAAAAAATCGAGGTATTT. Translated, it gives CALWGYSELGKKIEVF.

This clone was counted a few times. This DNA translates differently at residue 8 from the TCRdb protein, which is that of a much larger clone; a read error is likely, and the protein shown is the DNA's own translation. The V and J genes are TRGV9 and TRGJ1 or TRGJ2. In the absence of a J gene in TCRdb, the DNA was matched to germline to assign it here. This CDR3 contains 13 residues. Germline CDR1 is GITISATS and CDR2 is ISYDGTV (reference sequence). J gave up 5 bases and V 3 bases, and 7 bases lay outside the gene matches. CDR3 region: CALWETPHYKKLF. The DNA for the CDR3 is TGTGCCTTGTGGGAGACCCCTCATTATAAGAAACTCTTT.

Regarding this clone: One end of the junction is discordant with germline, which a read error may explain. The V and J genes are TRGV9 and TRGJP. The germline gives CDR1 GITISATS, CDR2 ISYDGTV (reference sequence). This CDR3 is built from 19 residues. CDR3 sequence reads: CALWDRDADQGLGKKIKVF. CDR3 bases: TGTGCCTTGTGGGACCGGGACGCCGATCAAGGGTTGGGCAAAAAAATCAAGGTATTT.

About this clone: This DNA's translation differs at residue 8 from TCRdb's protein, which comes from a much larger clone; a read error is likely, and the protein shown is translated from the DNA. CDR3 DNA sequence: TGTGCCTTGTGGGGGACCAAACTGAATTATTATAAGAAACTCTTT. Protein: CALWGTKLNYYKKLF. The chain joins TRGV9 to TRGJ1 or TRGJ2. The CDR3 has 15 residues. V shed 5 bases and J 0 bases; nucleotides not matched to a gene: 10. Germline V gene lookup returns CDR1 GITISATS and CDR2 ISYDGTV (reference sequence).